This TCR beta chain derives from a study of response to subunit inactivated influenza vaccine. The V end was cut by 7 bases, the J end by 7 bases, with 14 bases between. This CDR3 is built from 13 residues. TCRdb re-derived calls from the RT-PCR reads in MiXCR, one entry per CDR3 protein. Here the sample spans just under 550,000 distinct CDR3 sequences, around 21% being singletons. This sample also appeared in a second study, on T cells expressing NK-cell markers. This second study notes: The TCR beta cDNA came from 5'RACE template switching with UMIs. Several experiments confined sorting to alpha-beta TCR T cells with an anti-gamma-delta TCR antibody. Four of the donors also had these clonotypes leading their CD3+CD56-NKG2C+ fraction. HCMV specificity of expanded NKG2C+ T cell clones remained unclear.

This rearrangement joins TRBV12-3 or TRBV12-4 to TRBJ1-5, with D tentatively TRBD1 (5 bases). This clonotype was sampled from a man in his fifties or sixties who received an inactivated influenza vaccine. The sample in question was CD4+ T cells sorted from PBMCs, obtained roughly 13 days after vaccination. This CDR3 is CASKGRGGQPQHF. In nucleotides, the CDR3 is TGTGCCAGCAAGGGGAGAGGCGGACAGCCCCAGCATTTT.